This TCR beta chain was obtained from a study of identical twins listed by TCRdb under 2016. Regarding the complete study: The study deep-sequenced TCR alpha and beta repertoires from monozygotic twins, unrelated adults of various ages and cord blood to test whether fetal clonotypes persist. To rule out contamination, replicate twin experiments were performed at different times with different library preparation protocols. The paper as a whole reports these results and caveats: Invariant T cells such as MAIT and iNKT could partly confound zero-insertion analyses, although diverse VJ usage argued against such confounding for most clonotypes. In monozygotic twins, recombination models systematically underestimated out-of-frame TCR alpha sharing, but the models matched the sharing seen between unrelated individuals. Compared with coincidental sharing between unrelated individuals, an excess of low generation-probability sequences was observed among out-of-frame TCR alpha sequences shared between twins. A weaker excess of twin sharing was found in beta out-of-frame sequences because the signal-to-noise ratio was lowered by fewer shared sequences. Because the same donors could not be followed over many years, conclusions were based on cross-sectional statistical analysis. Fewer insertions were carried by abundant cord blood beta clonotypes; a weaker similar trend was observed in young adult naive repertoires, while no such trend was observed in memory repertoires.

With regard to this clonotype: Its recognized antigen is unknown. Base qualities are not provided; no much larger clone lies one nucleotide away.

CDR1 and CDR2 were assigned from the germline V gene as SGHRS and YFSETQ. V has 2 bases trimmed and J has 1 base trimmed; junction bases matching no gene number 11. The CDR3 runs 18 residues from the cysteine to the phenylalanine. Only the CDR3 DNA is retained, 54 bases long and in frame from the first base. The library was obtained by 5' RACE. TCRdb names Illumina HiSeq 2000 as the instrument used. A universal primer binding site was added through template switching, and the final cDNA carried a unique molecular identifier so that TCR cDNA molecules could be counted accurately. First-strand cDNA for TCR alpha and beta chains was synthesized from specific primers in the conserved constant-segment region. To control for contamination, every cDNA library carried two barcodes: a SMART-Mk sample barcode plus Illumina barcodes. TruSeq adapter sequences, together with Illumina sample barcodes, were added in two successive PCR steps. Sequencing of the TCR alpha and beta cDNA libraries was done on the Illumina HiSeq platform using custom primers. The study's own analysis went as follows. MiGEC processed the raw reads to extract unique molecular identifiers, while MiXCR was used to determine the CDR3 positions. For each individual, recombination models were inferred using an EM algorithm with the repgenHMM and IGoR tools. The analysis of shared clonotypes was done with the tcR package in R, with sharing normalized by the product of cloneset sizes. To study raw recombination without the effects of thymic and clonal selection, out-of-frame nonproductive sequences were analyzed. TCRdb cleaned the public reads at Q25 with fastp, built clones with MiXCR and kept in-frame beta chains. Merged by CDR3 protein, the rows form single entries marked with the most common genes and DNA. None of the V and J calls come from the authors' own analysis; TCRdb made them. Recorded for this sample are fewer than 550,000 distinct CDR3 sequences; around 15% of them occurred a single time. The top ten constitute about 0.47% of the sample.

Only healthy Caucasian donors were included. Three pairs of female monozygotic twins, all aged roughly 18 to 29 years, made up the twin cohort. Positive isolation kits from Invitrogen were used to isolate the CD4+ and CD8+ T cell populations. A further study also used this sample, focusing on yellow fever vaccine responses in identical twins. Per the second study: The authors reported that the T cell response to vaccination in identical twins appeared partly convergent and partly personalized. In identical twins, the study followed T cell clones that responded to the vaccine with precision.

This TCR was recovered from a woman aged 18-29 years in good health. The rearrangement joined TRBV5-1 to TRBJ2-2; TRBD1 aligns with 7 central bases. Source material: CD4+ T cells sorted from blood. The bases are TGCGCCAGCAGCTTCCGTAGACCGGGACAGCTGAACACCGGGGAGCTGTTTTTT. Its translation reads: CASSFRRPGQLNTGELFF.